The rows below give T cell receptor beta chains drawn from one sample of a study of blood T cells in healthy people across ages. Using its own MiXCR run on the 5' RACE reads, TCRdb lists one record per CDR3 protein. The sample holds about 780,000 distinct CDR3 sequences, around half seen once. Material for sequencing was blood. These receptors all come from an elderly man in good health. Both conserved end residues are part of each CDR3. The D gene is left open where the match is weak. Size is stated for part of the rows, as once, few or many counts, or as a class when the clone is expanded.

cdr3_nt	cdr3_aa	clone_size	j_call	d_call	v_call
TGTGCCAGCGCAATGGGGACCTTCACAGATACGCAGTATTTT	CASAMGTFTDTQYF	.	TRBJ2-3	.	TRBV7-2
TGTGCCAGCTTGACTAGCGGCGACACAGATGCGCAGTATTTT	CASLTSGDTDAQYF	.	TRBJ2-3	TRBD2	TRBV18
TGTGCCAGCAGGCCCGCTACAGGGAACTATGGCTACACCTTC	CASRPATGNYGYTF	.	TRBJ1-2	.	TRBV7-2
TGTGCCAGCAGCCTTAGGGGTCTCAGTGGTACCGAGCAGTACTTC	CASSLRGLSGTEQYF	few	TRBJ2-7	.	TRBV7-2
TGCGCCAGCAGCTTGGTGACAGAGACCACAGATACGCAGTATTTT	CASSLVTETTDTQYF	.	TRBJ2-3	.	TRBV5-1
TGTGCCATCAAGGCTAGCGGGAACTCCTACGAGCAGTACTTC	CAIKASGNSYEQYF	once	TRBJ2-7	TRBD2	TRBV10-3
TGTGCCAGCAGTCTCCGCTTTGGGGTGAGGAACACTGAAGCTTTCTTT	CASSLRFGVRNTEAFF	few	TRBJ1-1	.	TRBV6-2/TRBV6-3
TGCGCCAGCAGCTTGGGGCCTAGCGGGAGTTCAGATACGCAGTATTTT	CASSLGPSGSSDTQYF	many	TRBJ2-3	TRBD2	TRBV5-1
TGTGCCATCAGTGAGTCGGGGGACGAGCAGTACTTC	CAISESGDEQYF	few	TRBJ2-7	.	TRBV10-3
TGTGCCATCAGTGAACAGGGGTGGACTAATGAAAAACTGTTTTTT	CAISEQGWTNEKLFF	few	TRBJ1-4	TRBD1	TRBV10-3
TGTGCCATCAGCCAGGGGGCCGGGGAGCTGTTTTTT	CAISQGAGELFF	few	TRBJ2-2	TRBD1	TRBV10-3
TGTGCCAGCAGTTTGGACTGGTCGTACGAGCAGTACTTC	CASSLDWSYEQYF	few	TRBJ2-7	.	TRBV27
TGCAGTGCTAGTGGTAGCGGAGACACAGATACGCAGTATTTT	CSASGSGDTDTQYF	.	TRBJ2-3	.	TRBV20-1
TGTGCCAGCAGTTACGAGACTAGCGGGTTATACGAGCAGTACTTC	CASSYETSGLYEQYF	.	TRBJ2-7	TRBD2	TRBV6-2/TRBV6-3
TGTGCCACCAAACAAGCGGGAGGAGAGACCCAGTACTTC	CATKQAGGETQYF	few	TRBJ2-5	TRBD2	TRBV24-1
TGTGCCAGCAGCCCCAAGGGCCGGTCCTATGAGCAGTACTTC	CASSPKGRSYEQYF	.	TRBJ2-7	.	TRBV7-3
TGTGCCAGTAGTACGACTAGTGCAGAGACCCAGTACTTC	CASSTTSAETQYF	few	TRBJ2-5	.	TRBV28
TGTGCCAGCAGCTTAACCCGGACTAACCAAGAGACCCAGTACTTC	CASSLTRTNQETQYF	.	TRBJ2-5	.	TRBV7-6
TGTGCCACCAGTGCCCCACGACCGGAGCCAGAGACCCAGTACTTC	CATSAPRPEPETQYF	few	TRBJ2-5	.	TRBV24-1
TGTGCCAGCAGCTTATCGGGACTAGTACCAAATGAGCAGTTCTTC	CASSLSGLVPNEQFF	few	TRBJ2-1	TRBD2	TRBV7-8
TGCAGTGCTAGTAAGGGAGATACGCAGTATTTT	CSASKGDTQYF	few	TRBJ2-3	.	TRBV20-1
TGCAGTGCTAATAGTTGGACGGGCGACAATGAGCAGTTCTTC	CSANSWTGDNEQFF	.	TRBJ2-1	.	TRBV20-1